This T cell receptor beta chain appears in the sequencing data of a study of blood T cells in healthy people across ages. The overall study: In model experiments, template switching was able to capture about one barcoded beta molecule for every two T cells that were present.

As to this clonotype: Its antigen is currently unknown. One base away lies a much larger clone, so this may be a sequencing read error.

This CDR3 contains 15 residues. CDR1 is MGHRA and CDR2 is YSYEKL in the germline V gene. Broader study findings: More naive CD4+ cells and higher diversity were found in long-lived than in aged donors. Diversity of TCR beta correlated strongly with naive T cell percentage.

The use of a sample-barcoded 5' primer and a J-beta primer mix characterized a second PCR of about 6 to 12 cycles. TCRdb ran MiXCR on the 5' RACE reads and lists one entry per CDR3 protein. This table has under 2 million distinct CDR3 sequences, about 31% appearing once. The chain carries TRBV4-1 and TRBJ1-2; TRBD1 matches 8 bases. This clonotype was obtained from a woman in her twenties or thirties in good health. The sequenced sample consisted of blood. The CDR3 DNA reads as TGCGCCAGCAACCAAGATCGGGGGACAGGATATGGCTACACCTTC. Translated, it gives CASNQDRGTGYGYTF.